Each of the 10 T cell receptor beta chains below was sequenced from the same sample in a study of tumor-infiltrating lymphocytes in primary liver carcinoma. In addition to blood RNA drawn from unsorted whole blood, germline DNA was extracted. A constant-region primer primed TCR beta cDNA synthesis from about 0.55 ug of total RNA. The TCR beta library was amplified through three nested multiplex PCR rounds in a modified ARM-PCR procedure. The two initial PCR rounds, approximately 10 cycles each, used TRBV1-TRBV30 forward and C-beta reverse primers. MiXCR, applied by TCRdb to the multiplex PCR reads, yields one record per CDR3 protein. The sample has more than 150,000 distinct CDR3 sequences; roughly three fifths are singletons. The sample taken for sequencing was peripheral blood. Receptor source: a man aged 35-49 years with primary liver carcinoma and hepatitis B virus infection.

V usage is TRBV10-3 and J usage is TRBJ1-4; the D is unclear. This CDR3 is 11 amino acids long. The germline gives CDR1 ENHRY, CDR2 SYGVKD. V was cut by 2 bases and J by 8 bases, with 3 bases left in between. CDR3 sequence (DNA): TGTGCCATCAGTGAGGGAGAAAAACTGTTTTTT. Translation gives CAISEGEKLFF.

Ten or more counts support this clonotype. This chain joins TRBV29-1 and TRBJ2-7; D is tentatively TRBD1 or TRBD2 (5 bases each). The CDR3 is made up of 13 amino acids. The V end lost 5 bases, the J end lost 4 bases, and 15 bases lay between the germline ends. CDR1 is SQVTM and CDR2 is ANQGSEA in the germline V gene. The CDR3 DNA follows: TGCAGCGTTTGTTGGTCTGGGGGTTACGAGCAGTACTTC. Protein: CSVCWSGGYEQYF.

A note on this clonotype: This clone may be a read error of a much larger clone one base away. The chain combines TRBV29-1 with TRBJ2-3; 8 bases are shared with TRBD2. This CDR3 has 14 residues. Germline V CDR1 and CDR2: SQVTM, ANQGSEA. CDR3 amino acids: CSVDDGRAGDRQYF. Here the CDR3 DNA reads TGCAGCGTTGATGACGGGAGGGCAGGAGATAGGCAGTATTTT.

The sample holds one count of this clonotype. One end of the junction is discordant with germline, which a read error may explain. This chain joins TRBV29-1 and TRBJ2-2, with D perhaps matching TRBD2 (6 bases). The CDR3 has 15 residues. Germline V gene sequence: CDR1 SQVTM, CDR2 ANQGSEA. CDR3 in DNA: TGCAGCGTTGAAGATCAACAGACCTCAAGCCGGGAGCTGCTTTTT. This encodes CSVEDQQTSSRELLF.

Note on this clonotype: One end of the junction varies from germline; a read error may be responsible. This rearrangement joins TRBV4-1 to TRBJ2-7; 8 nucleotides match TRBD1. This CDR3 spans 15 amino acids. Looked up from germline, CDR1 is MGHRA and CDR2 is YSYEKL. As DNA, the CDR3 is TGCGCCAGCAGCCAAGATCACAGGGGGTTCGGGGAGCGGTACTTC. This sequence encodes CASSQDHRGFGERYF.

V usage is TRBV12-3 or TRBV12-4 and J usage is TRBJ2-5, with D possibly matching TRBD2 (5 bases). The CDR3 has 15 amino acids. With 5 bases removed from V and 1 base from J, the gap between germline ends came to 14 bases. For the CDR3, the DNA is TGTGCCAGCAGTCTTACACCCGGGGTCCAAGAGACCCAGTACTTC. Translated: CASSLTPGVQETQYF.

This clonotype has at least ten counts. V usage is TRBV11-2 and J usage is TRBJ1-2; tentative D call: TRBD1 (5 bases). Germline CDR1 SGHAT, CDR2 FQNNGV. The CDR3 totals 13 residues. Trimming removed 2 bases from V and 8 bases from J, with 12 bases in between. The CDR3 DNA follows: TGTGCCAGCAGCTTACTCAGGGATGTAGGCTACACCTTC. Encoded protein: CASSLLRDVGYTF.

About this clonotype itself: The junction differs from germline at one of its ends, possibly a read error. This chain joins TRBV4-2 and TRBJ2-7, with 11 bases aligning to TRBD2. This CDR3 region has 15 residues. The germline gives CDR1 LGHNA, CDR2 YNFKEQ. CDR3 nucleotide sequence: TGTACCAGCACCCCTGGGACTAGCGGACCCTACGAGCAGTACTTC. Translation: CTSTPGTSGPYEQYF.

This clonotype was recorded at least ten times. This rearrangement joins TRBV11-2 to TRBJ2-3; 13 bases agree with TRBD2. With V trimmed by 5 bases and J by 0 bases, 8 bases remained unmatched. The CDR3 runs 18 residues. The germline V gene encodes CDR1 SGHAT and CDR2 FQNNGV. The CDR3 protein is CASSMGTSGKTSTDTQYF. Here the CDR3 DNA reads TGTGCCAGCAGCATGGGGACTAGCGGGAAAACTAGCACAGATACGCAGTATTTT.

This clonotype has just a few counts. The chain combines TRBV6-1 with TRBJ2-7; D perhaps matches TRBD1 (5 bases). Deletions cut 2 bases from V and 2 bases from J, with 10 bases between. Germline CDR1 and CDR2: MNHNS and SASEGT. The CDR3 sequence is 14 residues long. CDR3 bases: TGTGCCAGCAGTGAACAACAGGTCACCTACGAGCAGTACTTC. As protein: CASSEQQVTYEQYF.